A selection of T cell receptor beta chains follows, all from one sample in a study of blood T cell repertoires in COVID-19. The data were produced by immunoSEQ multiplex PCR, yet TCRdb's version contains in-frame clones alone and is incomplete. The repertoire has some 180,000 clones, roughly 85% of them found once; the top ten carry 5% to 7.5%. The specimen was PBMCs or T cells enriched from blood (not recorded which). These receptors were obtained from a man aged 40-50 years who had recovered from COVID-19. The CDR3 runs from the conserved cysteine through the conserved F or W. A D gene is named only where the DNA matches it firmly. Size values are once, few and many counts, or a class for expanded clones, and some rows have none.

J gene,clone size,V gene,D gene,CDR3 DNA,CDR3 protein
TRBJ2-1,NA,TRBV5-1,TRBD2,TGCGCCAGCAGCCGGACTAGCGGGGGAAACAATGAGCAGTTCTTC,CASSRTSGGNNEQFF
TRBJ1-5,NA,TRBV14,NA,TGTGCCAGCAGCCAAGAAGGGAGGAGTGGCAGATATAGCAATCAGCCCCAGCATTTT,CASSQEGRSGRYSNQPQHF
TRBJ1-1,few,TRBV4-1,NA,TGCGCCAGCAGCCAAGAGGCTCCGTTCATGAACACTGAAGCTTTCTTT,CASSQEAPFMNTEAFF
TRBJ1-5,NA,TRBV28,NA,TGTGCCAGCATTGAGGGAACGGTTAATCAGCCCCAGCATTTT,CASIEGTVNQPQHF
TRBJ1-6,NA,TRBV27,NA,TGTGCCAGCAGTTTTCAGGGTGAGAATAATTCACCCCTCCACTTT,CASSFQGENNSPLHF
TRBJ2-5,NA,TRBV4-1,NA,TGCGCCAGCAGCCTTCTAGGACGGAGGGCAGAGACCCAGTACTTC,CASSLLGRRAETQYF
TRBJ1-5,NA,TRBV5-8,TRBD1,TGTGCCAGCAGCTTAAAGACAGGGGGCATCCAGCCCCAGCATTTT,CASSLKTGGIQPQHF
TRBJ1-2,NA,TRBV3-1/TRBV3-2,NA,TGTGCCAGCAGCCTCGGAGGCGCGGTAGGCTACACCTTC,CASSLGGAVGYTF
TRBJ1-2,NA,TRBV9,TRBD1,TGTGCCAGCAGCCTCTTCGGACAGGGATGGAGGGGCTACACCTTC,CASSLFGQGWRGYTF
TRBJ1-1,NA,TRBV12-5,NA,TGTGCTAGTGGTCCCGACGGAGCCCCTGAAGCTTTCTTT,CASGPDGAPEAFF
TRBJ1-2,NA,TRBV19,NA,TGTGCCAGTAGTATAGGGGTAGTCCCAGGAGGAAGTGGCTACACCTTC,CASSIGVVPGGSGYTF
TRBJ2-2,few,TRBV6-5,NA,TGTGCCAGCAGTTATGCGTCCGGGGAGCTGTTTTTT,CASSYASGELFF
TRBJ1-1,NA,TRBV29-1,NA,TGCAGCGCGCAGACACTTAATATGAACACTGAAGCTTTCTTT,CSAQTLNMNTEAFF
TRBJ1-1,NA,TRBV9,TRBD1,TGTGCCAGCAGCGTATTACCAGGGGGCGCAACTATGAACACTGAAGCTTTCTTT,CASSVLPGGATMNTEAFF